A single sample is the source of the 12 T cell receptor beta chains below, sequenced in a study of CD8+ T cells in alopecia areata. As the sequencing template, cDNA was produced by extracting RNA and reverse transcribing it. The data were produced by immunoSEQ multiplex PCR, yet TCRdb's version contains in-frame clones alone and is incomplete. This table has about 200,000 clones, approximately 53% appearing once. Material for sequencing was CD8+ T cells sorted from blood. All receptors derive from a human donor in good health.

This clone has only one observation. The J gene is TRBJ2-2, the V gene TRBV5-4; D call uncertain. CDR3 length: 12 amino acids. Trimming stripped 4 bases from V and 6 bases from J, with 7 bases between. Germline V gene lookup returns CDR1 SGHNT and CDR2 YYREEE (reference sequence). The chain's CDR3 is CASSVSPGELFF. CDR3 nucleotide sequence: TGTGCCAGCAGCGTTTCCCCCGGGGAGCTGTTTTTT. The full variable domain, completed using reference TRBV5-4 and TRBJ2-2, is ETGVTQSPTHLIKTRGQQVTLRCSSQSGHNTVSWYQQALGQGPQFIFQYYREEENGRGNFPPRFSGLQFPNYSSELNVNALELDDSALYLCASSVSPGELFFGEGSRLTVL.

The chain links TRBV15 to TRBJ2-7; tentative D call: TRBD2 (5 bases). CDR3 size: 13 residues. Trimming shortened V by 1 base and J by 4 bases, and 8 bases separated the two germline ends. Germline V gene data show CDR1 as LNHNV and CDR2 as YYDKDF (reference sequence). CDR3 nucleotides: TGTGCCACCAGCAGAGCAGGACTTTACGAGCAGTACTTC. It yields the protein CATSRAGLYEQYF.

This clone showed up just a few times. The chain employs TRBV29-1 and TRBJ1-4, with a weak D call TRBD1 (5 bases). The V gene's germline CDR1 is SQVTM and CDR2 ANQGSEA. Trimming pared 3 bases from V and 6 bases from J, leaving 11 bases between. This CDR3 contains 13 residues. DNA of the CDR3: TGCAGCGTTGACGGGCAGGGTGATGAAAAACTGTTTTTT. Its translation is CSVDGQGDEKLFF.

Comment on this clone: This sample includes further DNA sequences coding for the same CDR3. The chain joins TRBV5-6 to TRBJ2-7; D is uncertain. The CDR3 extends over 13 amino acids. Germline CDR1 is SGHDT and CDR2 is YYEEEE. The V end was cut by 2 bases, the J end by 0 bases, with 6 bases between. CDR3 amino acids: CASSFGTSYEQYF. The CDR3 nucleotides read TGTGCCAGCAGCTTTGGAACCTCCTACGAGCAGTACTTC.

This clone was observed a few times. The V and J genes are TRBV7-9 and TRBJ1-1; D gene ambiguous. This CDR3 contains 12 residues. V was trimmed by 1 base and J by 4 bases, leaving 4 bases between them. Per germline, CDR1 SEHNR and CDR2 FQNEAQ (reference sequence). DNA for the CDR3: TGTGCCAGCAGCTTAGAACGCACTGAAGCTTTCTTT. Amino acids: CASSLERTEAFF.

The chain recombines TRBV27 with TRBJ2-3; tentatively, D is TRBD2 (6 bases). The CDR3 covers 16 residues. The V gene's germline CDR1 is MNHEY and CDR2 SMNVEV (reference sequence). The V end lost 5 bases, the J end lost 4 bases, and 19 bases lay between the germline ends. The CDR3 DNA reads as TGTGCCAGCAGTCCCCTCGGAGTAGCGGCATCAGATACGCAGTATTTT. Translation: CASSPLGVAASDTQYF.

This sequence joins TRBV29-1 and TRBJ1-1; 10 nucleotides line up with TRBD1. The ends lost 6 bases at V and 4 bases at J; junction bases unmatched: 5. This CDR3 has 13 residues. The germline gives CDR1 SQVTM, CDR2 ANQGSEA. The CDR3, as DNA: TGCAGCGTGACAGGGGGCGCAGGCACTGAAGCTTTCTTT. Translating gives CSVTGGAGTEAFF.

This chain links TRBV9 with TRBJ2-5; D is uncertain. V gave up 6 bases and J gave up 7 bases, with 13 bases separating them. The CDR3 has 12 amino acids. Germline assignment: CDR1 SGDLS and CDR2 YYNGEE. CDR3 region: CASMAELVTQYF. The CDR3 DNA is TGTGCCAGCATGGCGGAGCTCGTGACCCAGTACTTC. Based on the CDR3 plus reference TRBV9 and TRBJ2-5, the full variable domain is DSGVTQTPKHLITATGQRVTLRCSPRSGDLSVYWYQQSLDQGLQFLIQYYNGEERAKGNILERFSAQQFPDLHSELNLSSLELGDSALYFCASMAELVTQYFGPGTRLLVL.

This clone was detected only once. The V call is TRBV5-6, the J call TRBJ2-7; 7 bases align to TRBD1. Per germline, CDR1 SGHDT and CDR2 YYEEEE. The CDR3 extends over 12 amino acids. With 4 bases clipped from V and 7 bases from J, the junction kept 5 bases outside the gene matches. The CDR3 nucleotides are TGTGCCAGCAGCGCGACACAGGGGGAGCAGTACTTC. It encodes CASSATQGEQYF. The full variable domain, its missing parts supplied by reference TRBV5-6 and TRBJ2-7, is DAGVTQSPTHLIKTRGQQVTLRCSPKSGHDTVSWYQQALGQGPQFIFQYYEEEERQRGNFPDRFSGHQFPNYSSELNVNALLLGDSALYLCASSATQGEQYFGPGTRLTVT.

V gene TRBV30 combines with J gene TRBJ1-2; D is possibly TRBD1 (5 bases). Trimming pared 3 bases from V and 11 bases from J, leaving 13 bases between. Germline values: CDR1 GTSNPN, CDR2 SVGIG (reference sequence). This CDR3 is 11 amino acids long. The CDR3: CAWRQGVSYTF. The CDR3 nucleotides are TGTGCCTGGAGGCAGGGCGTCTCGTACACCTTC.

The V call is TRBV27, the J call TRBJ1-4, with D perhaps matching TRBD1 (5 bases). The V end was cut by 3 bases, the J end by 4 bases, with 12 bases between. CDR3 size: 15 residues. Germline V CDR1 and CDR2: MNHEY, SMNVEV (reference sequence). CDR3 region: CASSFRVGVNEKLFF. The DNA for the CDR3 is TGTGCCAGCAGTTTCAGGGTCGGGGTTAATGAAAAACTGTTTTTT.

The chain links TRBV19 to TRBJ2-5; D might be TRBD1 (5 bases). Trimming took 5 bases from V and 4 from J, leaving 11 bases between them. Germline V gene lookup returns CDR1 LNHDA and CDR2 SQIVND (reference sequence). The CDR3 length is 13 residues. The CDR3 region has the DNA TGTGCCAGTAGTGTCGGAACAGGAGAGACCCAGTACTTC. This sequence encodes CASSVGTGETQYF.